This T cell receptor beta chain was obtained from a study of cytomegalovirus exposure and HLA in healthy donors. Study-wide findings and caveats: Specific recognition of CMV antigens was confirmed in vitro for a few chains (all CMV-associated).

Looked up from germline, CDR1 is SNHLY and CDR2 is FYNNEI. Trimming at V came to 1 base and at J to 3 bases, leaving 9 bases not matched to a gene. The CDR3 covers 18 residues. Notes on this clone: Its antigen is not known.

In the PCR, 60 Vbeta and 13 Jbeta primers were used. The repertoire was sequenced with immunoSEQ multiplex PCR; TCRdb's copy has only in-frame clones and lacks some. This table holds under 200,000 clones, around nine tenths found once. Sequencing was carried out using PBMCs. This chain links TRBV2 with TRBJ2-1; the match to TRBD2 covers 10 bases. The sequence derives from a young woman in good health and CMV-seronegative. This CDR3 is CASSEGLGAGGIYNEQFF. The DNA of the CDR3 is TGTGCCAGCAGTGAAGGGTTGGGAGCGGGGGGGATCTACAATGAGCAGTTCTTC.